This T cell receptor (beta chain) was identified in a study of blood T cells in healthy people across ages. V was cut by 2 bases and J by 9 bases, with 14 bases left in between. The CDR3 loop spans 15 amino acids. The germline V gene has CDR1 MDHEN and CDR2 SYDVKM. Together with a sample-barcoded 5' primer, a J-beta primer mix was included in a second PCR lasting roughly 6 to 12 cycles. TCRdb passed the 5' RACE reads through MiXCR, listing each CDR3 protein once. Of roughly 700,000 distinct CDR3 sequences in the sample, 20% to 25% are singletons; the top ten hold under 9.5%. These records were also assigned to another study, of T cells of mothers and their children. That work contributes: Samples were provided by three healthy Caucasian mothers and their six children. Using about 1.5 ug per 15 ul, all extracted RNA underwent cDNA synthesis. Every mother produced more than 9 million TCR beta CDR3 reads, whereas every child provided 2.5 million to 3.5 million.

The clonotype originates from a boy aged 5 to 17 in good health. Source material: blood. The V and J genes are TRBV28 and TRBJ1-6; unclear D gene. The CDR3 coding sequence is TGTGCCAGCAGTTTACCCGACACGGCCGGTTCACCCCTCCACTTT. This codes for CASSLPDTAGSPLHF.